The next 26 T cell receptor beta chains were all read from a single sample in a study of T-cell reconstitution after alpha-beta-depleted transplantation in children. Unique molecular identifiers were incorporated into the prepared TCRbeta library. TCRdb fed the PCR reads into MiXCR, producing one record per CDR3 protein. There are about 830,000 distinct CDR3 sequences in the sample; approximately 15% occur only once, and about 4.6% lies in the top ten. The input for sequencing was PBMCs, mostly from graft donor cells, taken 360 days after TCRalphabeta/CD19-depleted stem cell transplant. The receptors originated from a male patient between 5 and 17 years old who had a stem cell transplant for acute lymphoblastic leukemia, so the T cells may come from the graft donor.

J is TRBJ1-2 and V is TRBV5-1, with 7 positions matching TRBD1. Germline V gives CDR1 SGHRS, CDR2 YFSETQ. V shed 0 bases, J shed 4 bases, and the junction held 6 bases outside the gene matches. The CDR3 has 15 residues. DNA of the CDR3: TGCGCCAGCAGCTTGGTAGGGGACAGAGGCTATGGCTACACCTTC. This encodes CASSLVGDRGYGYTF.

This clonotype was detected once. The CDR3 DNA reads TGTGCCAGCAGCCAAGGGGGGGTAGCGGGAGGGCCCTACAATGAGCAGTTCTTC. Translated: CASSQGGVAGGPYNEQFF. The J gene is TRBJ2-1, the V gene TRBV7-3, with 11 bases that match TRBD2. J gave up 2 bases and V 5 bases, and 11 bases lay outside the gene matches. Germline V gene data show CDR1 as SGHTA and CDR2 as FQGTGA. The CDR3 is made up of 18 amino acids. The whole variable domain, remainder taken from reference TRBV7-3 and TRBJ2-1, is GAGVSQTPSNKVTEKGKYVELRCDPISGHTALYWYRQSLGQGPEFLIYFQGTGAADDSGLPNDRFFAVRPEGSVSTLKIQRTERGDSAVYLCASSQGGVAGGPYNEQFFGPGTRLTVL.

This clonotype has a count of ten or more. J is TRBJ2-1 and V is TRBV12-3 or TRBV12-4; D call uncertain. The V and J ends lost 3 bases and 7 bases respectively, with 4 bases between them. The CDR3 runs 11 residues. The CDR3 spells CASSLINEQFF. The DNA for the CDR3 is TGTGCCAGCAGTTTGATTAATGAGCAGTTCTTC.

This clonotype was seen only a few times. V usage is TRBV15 and J usage is TRBJ1-5; TRBD1 might be the D (5 bases). The CDR3 totals 14 residues. Germline lookup yields CDR1 LNHNV and CDR2 YYDKDF (reference sequence). V was clipped by 1 base and J by 4 bases, with 8 bases between them. CDR3 DNA sequence: TGTGCCACCAGCAGAGCTGGGGGGAATCAGCCCCAGCATTTT. This sequence encodes CATSRAGGNQPQHF.

This clonotype has just a few counts. The CDR3 sequence is CSARGATSGSYEQYF. In nucleotides, the CDR3 is TGCAGTGCTAGAGGTGCGACTAGCGGCTCCTACGAGCAGTACTTC. This chain uses TRBV20-1 with TRBJ2-7; 9 bases are shared with TRBD2. This CDR3 has 15 residues. J gave up 0 bases and V 1 base, and 4 bases lay outside the gene matches. The germline V gene has CDR1 DFQATT and CDR2 SNEGSKA (reference sequence).

V gene TRBV6-1 combines with J gene TRBJ2-2; TRBD2 matches 10 bases. The CDR3 runs to 19 residues. Losses at the gene ends were 2 bases for V and 4 bases for J; bases not matched to a gene: 13. Germline lookup yields CDR1 MNHNS and CDR2 SASEGT. This CDR3 reads CASSELPSTSGTGTGELFF. In nucleotides, the CDR3 is TGTGCCAGCAGTGAACTCCCAAGTACTAGCGGGACGGGCACCGGGGAGCTGTTTTTT.

This chain uses TRBV7-6 with TRBJ2-5; 8 bases align to TRBD1. Looked up from germline, CDR1 is SGHVS and CDR2 is FNYEAQ. This CDR3 has 14 residues. Trimming took 4 bases from V and 5 from J; bases not matched to a gene: 6. The CDR3 protein is CASSSLTGEETQYF. The CDR3 coding sequence is TGTGCCAGCAGCTCGCTGACAGGGGAGGAGACCCAGTACTTC.

This clonotype was detected many times. The J gene is TRBJ2-2, the V gene TRBV7-2; no firm D call. Germline V gene lookup returns CDR1 SGHTA and CDR2 FQGNSA. V was trimmed by 2 bases and J by 4 bases, leaving 8 bases between them. CDR3 length: 14 amino acids. CDR3 sequence (DNA): TGTGCCAGCAGCTTAATGCACATCACCGGGGAGCTGTTTTTT. This translates into CASSLMHITGELFF.

In its sample, this clonotype was seen a few times. The chain combines TRBV10-3 with TRBJ2-1; 9 nucleotides agree with TRBD1. V was pared by 6 bases and J by 5 bases, with 5 bases of the junction left unmatched. Per germline, CDR1 ENHRY and CDR2 SYGVKD. This CDR3 contains 14 residues. CDR3 nucleotide sequence: TGTGCCATCAGACGGACAGGGGCGGACAATGAGCAGTTCTTC. Amino acid sequence: CAIRRTGADNEQFF.

The chain combines TRBV27 with TRBJ2-1; perhaps TRBD2 as D (6 bases). V lost 3 bases, J lost 5 bases, and 14 bases lay in between. Per the germline V gene, CDR1 is MNHEY and CDR2 is SMNVEV (reference sequence). This CDR3 is 15 amino acids long. The CDR3 DNA is TGTGCCAGCAGTTTGGACGGGAGTCACCACAATGAGCAGTTCTTC. Translating gives CASSLDGSHHNEQFF.

The chain recombines TRBV12-3 or TRBV12-4 with TRBJ1-1, with a weak D call TRBD1 (6 bases). V lost 7 bases and J lost 0, with 21 bases in between. The CDR3 is 17 amino acids. This CDR3 reads CASNPPRGAQLNTEAFF. The CDR3 coding sequence is TGTGCCAGCAACCCGCCCCGGGGGGCTCAATTGAACACTGAAGCTTTCTTT.

The chain couples TRBV4-1 to TRBJ1-4, with 7 positions matching TRBD1. Germline lookup yields CDR1 MGHRA and CDR2 YSYEKL. The CDR3 is 17 residues long. V lost 2 bases and J lost 7; bases outside the gene matches: 13. Here the CDR3 DNA reads TGCGCCAGCAGCCAAATCAGGGGGTCTTACCCCTTTGAAAAACTGTTTTTT. It yields the protein CASSQIRGSYPFEKLFF.

The V call is TRBV11-1, the J call TRBJ2-7; D is ambiguous. The CDR3 is made up of 13 amino acids. Germline lookup yields CDR1 SGHAT and CDR2 FQDESV (reference sequence). V lost 5 bases and J lost 6, with 14 bases in between. The DNA of the CDR3 is TGTGCCAGCAGCCCCCAGCTACTGGCCGAGCAGTACTTC. Amino acids: CASSPQLLAEQYF. Supplemented by reference TRBV11-1 and TRBJ2-7, the full variable domain reads EAEVAQSPRYKITEKSQAVAFWCDPISGHATLYWYRQILGQGPELLVQFQDESVVDDSQLPKDRFSAERLKGVDSTLKIQPAELGDSAMYLCASSPQLLAEQYFGPGTRLTVT.

This clonotype was found a few times. V usage is TRBV10-2 and J usage is TRBJ2-3; D call uncertain. V was pared by 0 bases and J by 7 bases, with 17 bases between. Germline CDR1 reads WSHSY; CDR2 reads SAAADI. The CDR3 is made up of 16 amino acids. CDR3 sequence: CASSESRGRLDYTQYF. The CDR3, as DNA: TGCGCCAGCAGTGAGTCGAGAGGACGCTTAGATTATACGCAGTATTTT.

In DNA, the CDR3 is TGTGCCAGCAGATCGCCCCTCTGGGGCTCTGGGGCCAACGTCCTGACTTTC. Translating gives CASRSPLWGSGANVLTF. This chain joins TRBV11-2 and TRBJ2-6, with D hard to call. Trimming removed 6 bases from V and 0 bases from J, with 15 bases in between. CDR1 and CDR2 from the germline V gene are SGHAT and FQNNGV. The CDR3 consists of 17 residues.

This clonotype was detected only a few times. V is TRBV7-8 and J is TRBJ1-6, with TRBD1 matching 7 bases. Per the germline V gene, CDR1 is SGHVS and CDR2 is FQNEAQ. The length of the CDR3 is 19 residues. The junction had 15 bases not matched to a gene; V was cut back by 6 bases and J by 1 base. The CDR3 DNA sequence: TGTGCCAGCAGACCCCAGAAGACAGGGTTCTATTCCTATAATTCACCCCTCCACTTT. Encoded protein: CASRPQKTGFYSYNSPLHF.

This clonotype was observed a few times. J is TRBJ1-6 and V is TRBV6-1, with D possibly matching TRBD1 (5 bases). Deletions cut 5 bases from V and 9 bases from J, with 20 bases between. The CDR3 has 16 amino acids. Germline-derived CDR1 and CDR2 are MNHNS and SASEGT. The CDR3 nucleotides are TGTGCCAGCAGTCGAGTCCCCAGGGTAGTAAGTTCACCCCTCCACTTT. The encoded protein is CASSRVPRVVSSPLHF.

In this sample, this clonotype turned up many times. This rearrangement joins TRBV20-1 to TRBJ2-1; D might be TRBD2 (6 bases). Germline lookup yields CDR1 DFQATT and CDR2 SNEGSKA (reference sequence). The CDR3 is 14 residues long. V was shortened by 3 bases and J by 2 bases, with 11 bases between the two germline ends. CDR3 region: CSASPGGAYNEQFF. As DNA, the CDR3 is TGCAGTGCTAGTCCGGGCGGGGCCTACAATGAGCAGTTCTTC.

The chain couples TRBV4-2 to TRBJ2-1; D possibly corresponds to TRBD2 (7 bases). Germline V lookup: CDR1 LGHNA, CDR2 YNFKEQ. The CDR3 covers 18 residues. Trimming left V 2 bases short and J 0 bases short, with 17 bases between. This CDR3 reads CASSQPGGLADSYNEQFF. CDR3 sequence (DNA): TGTGCCAGCAGCCAACCCGGGGGGCTAGCGGACTCCTACAATGAGCAGTTCTTC.

The V call is TRBV20-1, the J call TRBJ1-5, with TRBD1 identical over 10 bases. The length of the CDR3 is 14 residues. The V segment lost 3 bases and the J segment 5 bases; nucleotides outside the gene matches: 4. Germline lookup yields CDR1 DFQATT and CDR2 SNEGSKA (reference sequence). CDR3 amino acids: CSASPTGGYQPQHF. CDR3 nucleotides: TGCAGTGCTAGCCCGACAGGGGGCTATCAGCCCCAGCATTTT.

The CDR3 bases are TGCGCCAGCAGCGAAGCGCATTTTGCTTCTAGCACAGATACGCAGTATTTT. Translated: CASSEAHFASSTDTQYF. The chain employs TRBV5-1 and TRBJ2-3; D not certain. Germline-derived CDR1 and CDR2 are SGHRS and YFSETQ. V dropped 4 bases and J dropped 0 bases, with 18 bases sitting between them. The CDR3 runs 17 residues.

This clonotype was counted only a few times. The genes are TRBV20-1 and TRBJ2-1; D is unclear. The V end was cut by 5 bases, the J end by 10 bases, with 18 bases between. The germline gives CDR1 DFQATT, CDR2 SNEGSKA (reference sequence). The CDR3 length is 13 residues. The CDR3 DNA reads as TGCAGTGCTCACGAGGAACTAACAAGGGAGCAGTTCTTC. It specifies CSAHEELTREQFF.

This chain uses TRBV19 with TRBJ2-2; D might be TRBD1 (6 bases). Trimming stripped 6 bases from V and 0 bases from J, with 8 bases between. The germline V gene has CDR1 LNHDA and CDR2 SQIVND (reference sequence). CDR3 length: 14 residues. This chain's CDR3 is CASRRQANTGELFF. The CDR3 coding sequence is TGTGCCAGTAGACGACAGGCGAACACCGGGGAGCTGTTTTTT.

The rearrangement links TRBV27 to TRBJ1-5; D perhaps matches TRBD1 (6 bases). Trimming removed 5 bases from V and 0 bases from J, with 11 bases in between. The germline V gene has CDR1 MNHEY and CDR2 SMNVEV (reference sequence). This CDR3 contains 15 residues. Here the CDR3 reads CASSPDRLSNQPQHF. DNA for the CDR3: TGTGCCAGCAGTCCTGACAGGCTTAGCAATCAGCCCCAGCATTTT.

V usage is TRBV7-3 and J usage is TRBJ1-1; D is perhaps TRBD1 (5 bases). Germline values: CDR1 SGHTA, CDR2 FQGTGA. The CDR3 length is 14 residues. Trimming stripped 1 base from V and 5 bases from J, with 11 bases between. The CDR3 sequence is CASSLIGGKTEAFF. CDR3 nucleotide sequence: TGTGCCAGCAGCTTAATTGGGGGGAAAACTGAAGCTTTCTTT.

At least ten counts were recorded for this clonotype. The V and J genes are TRBV12-3 or TRBV12-4 and TRBJ2-2, with D possibly called TRBD1 or TRBD2 (5 bases each). The V and J ends lost 7 bases and 4 bases respectively, with 10 bases between them. The CDR3 has 13 residues. CDR3 sequence: CASILGTTGELFF. As DNA, the CDR3 is TGTGCCAGCATCCTCGGGACCACCGGGGAGCTGTTTTTT.